This T cell receptor beta chain was identified during a study of CD8 T cells in ankylosing spondylitis. Study-wide results and caveats: Blood of patients with ankylosing spondylitis appeared to be characterized by a TCR beta motif of eight highly homologous variants.

TCRdb reprocessed the 5' RACE reads via MiXCR and lists one record per CDR3 protein. The sample has around 300,000 distinct CDR3 sequences, roughly 15% seen once. The germline CDR1 and CDR2 sequences are SGHRS and YFSETQ. CDR3 length: 16 amino acids. V was trimmed by 4 bases and J by 3 bases, leaving 16 bases between them. On this clonotype itself: Its antigen is unknown. A much larger clone is a single base away; this may be a read error.

The TCR originated in a male donor with ankylosing spondylitis or in good health (not recorded which). V is TRBV5-1 and J is TRBJ2-2; D is perhaps TRBD1 or TRBD2 (6 bases each). The sequencing input was blood, either unsorted or a sorted T cell fraction (not recorded which). CDR3 protein: CASSRQRGADTGELFF. The CDR3 DNA is TGCGCCAGCAGCCGGCAAAGGGGGGCCGACACCGGGGAGCTGTTTTTT.